Shown below are 3 T cell receptor beta chains from a single sample sequenced in a study of response to subunit inactivated influenza vaccine. TCRdb reanalysed the RT-PCR reads using MiXCR and keeps one entry per CDR3 protein. The table has 650,000 to 700,000 distinct CDR3 sequences, approximately 14% seen once. This sample comprised PBMCs from blood, obtained less than 13 days after vaccination. The receptors derive from a man aged 50-60 years who received an inactivated influenza vaccine.

The table lists this clonotype with a few counts. V gene TRBV12-3 or TRBV12-4 combines with J gene TRBJ2-1; 7 bases match TRBD2. The CDR3 covers 16 residues. V gave up 2 bases and J gave up 2 bases; unmatched junction bases: 6. CDR3 loop: CASSLKASGPYNEQFF. The CDR3 DNA follows: TGTGCCAGCAGTTTAAAGGCTAGCGGTCCCTACAATGAGCAGTTCTTC.

This rearrangement joins TRBV12-3 or TRBV12-4 to TRBJ1-1; 9 bases are a match to TRBD1. This CDR3 region has 13 residues. V was pared by 2 bases and J by 7 bases, with 2 bases of the junction left unmatched. CDR3 amino acids: CASSLLTGGEAFF. The CDR3 bases are TGTGCCAGCAGTTTACTGACAGGGGGTGAAGCTTTCTTT.

The chain joins TRBV30 to TRBJ1-1, with D unresolved. The CDR3 covers 14 residues. The germline CDR1 and CDR2 sequences are GTSNPN and SVGIG (reference sequence). Between the trimmed V and J ends, which lost 3 bases and 1 base, there was a span of 12 bases. CDR3 residues: CAWRILRGNTEAFF. The CDR3, as DNA: TGTGCCTGGAGAATTTTACGGGGGAACACTGAAGCTTTCTTT.